This T cell receptor (beta chain) was captured in a study of cytotoxic CD8 clonotypes in ibrutinib-treated CLL. Across the whole study: Researchers reported about a dozen relapsed/refractory and approximately 16 treatment-naive patients, 17 to 18 of them IGHV unmutated.

Measured with immunoSEQ multiplex PCR; TCRdb has only the in-frame clones, and not every one. The table lists some 58,000 clones, 71% of them singletons. V lost 3 bases and J lost 6, with 9 bases in between. CDR3 length: 13 residues. In germline, CDR1 is MNHEY, CDR2 SMNVEV (reference sequence). The sequencing used PBMCs, collected after 12 months of ibrutinib treatment. This clonotype was sampled from a human donor with chronic lymphocytic leukemia. The chain links TRBV27 to TRBJ2-1; no reliable D call. CDR3 protein: CASSLQYSNEQFF. CDR3 coding DNA: TGTGCCAGCAGTTTGCAGTATTCCAATGAGCAGTTCTTC.